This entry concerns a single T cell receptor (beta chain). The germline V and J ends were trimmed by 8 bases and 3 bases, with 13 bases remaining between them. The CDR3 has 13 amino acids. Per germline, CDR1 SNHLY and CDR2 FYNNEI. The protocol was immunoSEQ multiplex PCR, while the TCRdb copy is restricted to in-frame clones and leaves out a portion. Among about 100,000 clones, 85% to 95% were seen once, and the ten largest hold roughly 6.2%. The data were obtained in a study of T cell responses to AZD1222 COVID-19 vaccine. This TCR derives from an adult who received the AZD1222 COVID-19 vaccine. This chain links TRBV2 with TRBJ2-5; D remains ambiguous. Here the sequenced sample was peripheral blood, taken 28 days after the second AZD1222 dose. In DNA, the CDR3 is TGTGCCAGCGACCTAATGGTGGAAGAGACCCAGTACTTC. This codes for CASDLMVEETQYF. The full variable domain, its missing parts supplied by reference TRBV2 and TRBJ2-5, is EPEVTQTPSHQVTQMGQEVILRCVPISNHLYFYWYRQILGQKVEFLVSFYNNEISEKSEIFDDQFSVERPDGSNFTLKIRSTKLEDSAMYFCASDLMVEETQYFGPGTRLLVL.